Reported below is one T cell receptor (beta chain). The antigen is unknown. The data stem from a study of cytomegalovirus exposure and HLA in healthy donors. Study-wide results and caveats: In vitro experiments confirmed that three CMV-associated chains were specific for CMV antigens. Associated with cytomegalovirus, according to the listing, were 150 to 200 TCR beta chains. High sensitivity and specificity were reportedly achieved when the classifier diagnosed cytomegalovirus status.

The donors were in the roughly 110-subject validation cohort, distinct from the 666-subject first cohort. Repertoires were generated with immunoSEQ multiplex PCR, while TCRdb's copy carries only in-frame clones and drops some. This sample has approximately 160,000 clones, with about 90% found just once. Per germline, CDR1 LGHNA and CDR2 YNFKEQ. The CDR3 contains 15 residues. After removal of 4 bases from V and 1 base from J, the junction contained 2 bases not matched to a gene. Sequenced sample: PBMCs. The V and J genes are TRBV4-2 and TRBJ1-1, with 11 nucleotides matching TRBD1. This sequence was found in a woman aged 18-29 years in good health and CMV-seropositive. DNA of the CDR3: TGTGCCAGCAGCCTGGACAGGGGGCCGAACACTGAAGCTTTCTTT. The encoded protein is CASSLDRGPNTEAFF.